This T cell receptor beta chain was recovered during a study of T-cell reconstitution after alpha-beta-depleted transplantation in children. Unique molecular identifiers were incorporated into the prepared TCRbeta library. Each CDR3 protein is one row after TCRdb ran MiXCR on the PCR reads. Of approximately 340,000 distinct CDR3 sequences in the sample, over 9% were seen once. The ends were cut back, 4 bases at V and 4 bases at J, with 14 bases in the middle. Germline V gene sequence: CDR1 MGHDK, CDR2 SYGVNS. The CDR3 spans 14 residues. This clonotype was seen a few times. This receptor was obtained from a human donor who donated a stem cell graft to a child with acute lymphoblastic leukemia. This chain uses TRBV25-1 with TRBJ2-7; D is tentatively TRBD1 or TRBD2 (5 bases each). The source material was PBMCs from the stem cell graft donor, sampled from the stem cell graft. The CDR3, as DNA: TGTGCCAGCAGTGCCGGGACCGCGGAGTACGAGCAGTACTTC. It yields the protein CASSAGTAEYEQYF.